This TCR beta chain derives from a study of blood T cells in healthy people across ages. Through a sample-barcoded 5' primer and a J-beta primer mix, a second PCR was run for about 6 to 11 cycles. In TCRdb, the 5' RACE reads were re-called with MiXCR into one record per CDR3 protein. The repertoire holds some 1.6 million distinct CDR3 sequences, roughly 30% seen once, with 11% in the top ten. Germline trimming cut 8 bases from V and 1 base from J; bases unmatched to any gene: 7. Germline V gene lookup returns CDR1 WSHSY and CDR2 SAAADI. This CDR3 is built from 14 residues. This clonotype was observed a handful of times.

Sequenced: blood. The chain carries TRBV10-2 and TRBJ1-1; 7 nucleotides agree with TRBD1. This sequence was found in a woman aged 25 to 39 in good health. CDR3 loop: CASGPGQSNTEAFF. The CDR3 DNA reads as TGCGCCAGCGGTCCGGGACAGTCGAACACTGAAGCTTTCTTT.